This entry is about one T cell receptor beta chain. This record comes from a study of memory CD4+ T cells and cytomegalovirus serostatus. Overall study context: Of the healthy Belgian adults, fewer than 10 were CMV seropositive and 24 seronegative.

Sequencing was performed with immunoSEQ multiplex PCR; in TCRdb, only in-frame clones are kept and a portion is missing. The table has 50,000 to 65,000 clones, 75% to 85% seen once. This CDR3 region has 14 residues. CDR1 SGHRS and CDR2 YFSETQ come from the germline V gene. Trimming removed 4 bases from V and 8 bases from J, with 16 bases in between. Single viable CD3+CD4+CD8-CD45RO+ cells were sorted as the memory CD4+ T cells. Donors' CMV status reflects serum IgG against pp150, pp28, p38, p52. The source is an adult in good health and CMV-seronegative. This chain links TRBV5-1 with TRBJ2-1, with D unclear. Sequences were obtained from memory CD4+ T cells from blood. The CDR3 DNA follows: TGCGCCAGCAGCCTTAGGGCCCCGTCCGATGAGCAGTTCTTC. Translated, it gives CASSLRAPSDEQFF.